This TCR beta chain was observed in a study of monozygotic twins with cystic fibrosis. Study-wide results and caveats: Co-twins had the most similar V usage for 13 of 16 pairs, J for 8.

As to this clone: Its antigen is not identified. One end of the junction varies from germline; a read error may be responsible.

Germline V gives CDR1 SGHDT, CDR2 YYEEEE. CDR3 length: 13 amino acids. Repertoires were generated with immunoSEQ multiplex PCR, while TCRdb's copy carries only in-frame clones and drops some. The table lists about 24,000 clones, about 91% of them singletons. The chain joins TRBV5-6 to TRBJ1-1; 7 nucleotides match TRBD1. This receptor was taken from a girl aged 2 to 10 with cystic fibrosis. Sequencing was carried out using blood. The CDR3 loop is CASSFRDSTEVFF. The CDR3 DNA sequence: TGTGCCAGCAGCTTCCGGGACAGCACTGAAGTTTTCTTT.